Detailed here is one T cell receptor (beta chain). Assay used: immunoSEQ multiplex PCR; TCRdb lists only in-frame clones, some missing. The data contain around 280,000 clones, over 85% of them seen just once; the ten biggest clones take up approximately 12%. The data were obtained in a study of blood T cell repertoires in COVID-19. The CDR3 spans 14 residues. From germline, CDR1 is MDHEN and CDR2 SYDVKM. The V gene lost 1 base and the J gene lost 2 bases, with 9 bases spanning the gap. Seattle patients were enrolled while actively infected and followed longitudinally. The chain is built from TRBV28 and TRBJ2-7; D gene ambiguous. The specimen sequenced was peripheral blood. The origin of this receptor is a woman between 25 and 40 years old with COVID-19, enrolled during active disease. The CDR3 coding sequence is TGTGCCAGCAGTTTATTGGCCCAGGCCTACGAGCAGTACTTC. Protein: CASSLLAQAYEQYF.